One sample yielded the 27 T cell receptor beta chains listed below, sequenced in a study of blood T cell repertoires in COVID-19. Sequenced by immunoSEQ multiplex PCR; TCRdb stores in-frame clones only, minus some. The repertoire includes around 38,000 clones, around 87% of them detected once, and roughly two thirds sits in the top ten. The source material was peripheral blood. These receptors originate from a man between 65 and 85 years old with acute or convalescent COVID-19.

The gene calls are TRBV2 and TRBJ1-2; D gene ambiguous. CDR1 and CDR2 from the germline V gene are SNHLY and FYNNEI. This CDR3 is built from 14 residues. The ends were cut back, 2 bases at V and 8 bases at J, with 15 bases in the middle. DNA of the CDR3: TGTGCCAGCAGTGAATTGGCCGGGAATAGAGGCTACACCTTC. Protein: CASSELAGNRGYTF.

The chain links TRBV29-1 to TRBJ2-1, with TRBD2 identical over 10 bases. Germline CDR1 reads SQVTM; CDR2 reads ANQGSEA. This CDR3 has 14 residues. Trimming cost V 2 bases and J 4 bases; bases outside gene matches: 2. The CDR3 protein is CSVETSGEYNEQFF. The CDR3 DNA reads as TGCAGCGTTGAAACTAGCGGGGAGTACAATGAGCAGTTCTTC.

The chain joins TRBV7-2 to TRBJ2-3; 13 nucleotides align to TRBD2. CDR1 and CDR2 (germline): SGHTA, FQGNSA. This CDR3 comprises 15 residues. V lost 8 bases and J lost 4; bases outside the gene matches: 6. The CDR3 bases are TGTGCCAGCCAGGAACTAGCGGGAGGGCCAGATACGCAGTATTTT. This encodes CASQELAGGPDTQYF.

The chain combines TRBV20-1 with TRBJ1-1; weak D call: TRBD1 (6 bases). Germline V gene sequence: CDR1 DFQATT, CDR2 SNEGSKA (reference sequence). The length of the CDR3 is 10 residues. V was clipped by 5 bases and J by 8 bases, with 9 bases between them. The CDR3, as DNA: TGCAGTGCTCGAGGGACAGAAGCTTTCTTT. Amino acid sequence: CSARGTEAFF.

V gene TRBV2 combines with J gene TRBJ2-1; tentatively, D is TRBD2 (5 bases). The CDR3 runs to 14 residues. Germline lookup yields CDR1 SNHLY and CDR2 FYNNEI. V was clipped by 6 bases and J by 9 bases, with 18 bases between them. In DNA form, the CDR3 reads TGTGCCAGCAGCGCGAACGGACTCTCGATTGAGCAGTTCTTC. Translation gives CASSANGLSIEQFF.

The J gene is TRBJ2-7, the V gene TRBV18; 9 nucleotides align to TRBD2. The V segment lost 0 bases and the J segment 0 bases; nucleotides outside the gene matches: 6. The CDR3 has 17 residues. In germline, CDR1 is KGHSH, CDR2 LQKENI. The DNA of the CDR3 is TGTGCCAGCTCACCACCAACTAGCGGGTTTTCCTCCTACGAGCAGTACTTC. Translated, it gives CASSPPTSGFSSYEQYF.

This clone was seen a few times. This chain joins TRBV6-2 or TRBV6-3 and TRBJ1-2; D ambiguous. The germline CDR1 and CDR2 sequences are MNHEY and SVGEGT. The length of the CDR3 is 14 residues. V lost 4 bases, J lost 8 bases, and 17 bases lay in between. CDR3: CASSSIEQMRGYTF. The CDR3 region has the DNA TGTGCCAGCAGTTCCATCGAACAGATGCGCGGCTACACCTTC.

The J gene is TRBJ2-5, the V gene TRBV23-1, with TRBD1 matching 7 bases. TRBV23-1 is known as an ORF, though its function is uncertain. V shed 4 bases and J 0 bases; nucleotides not matched to a gene: 11. This CDR3 spans 17 amino acids. The CDR3 reads CASSRVRSQGHQETQYF. CDR3 DNA: TGCGCCAGCAGTCGTGTTCGGTCACAGGGGCACCAAGAGACCCAGTACTTC.

The V and J genes are TRBV7-6 and TRBJ2-3; 9 bases match TRBD2. The CDR3 spans 16 residues. Trimming took 5 bases from V and 1 from J; bases not matched to a gene: 7. Per germline, CDR1 SGHVS and CDR2 FNYEAQ. CDR3 protein: CASSPRAGGRTDTQYF. In nucleotides, the CDR3 is TGTGCCAGCAGCCCTCGAGCGGGGGGACGCACAGATACGCAGTATTTT. Full variable domain (remainder filled in from reference TRBV7-6 and TRBJ2-3): GAGVSQSPRYKVTKRGQDVALRCDPISGHVSLYWYRQALGQGPEFLTYFNYEAQQDKSGLPNDRFSAERPEGSISTLTIQRTEQRDSAMYRCASSPRAGGRTDTQYFGPGTRLTVL.

The gene calls are TRBV5-4 and TRBJ2-1; D may be TRBD1 (6 bases). From germline, CDR1 is SGHNT and CDR2 YYREEE (reference sequence). There are 13 residues in the CDR3. Trimming shortened V by 5 bases and J by 1 base, and 7 bases separated the two germline ends. The CDR3 here is CASRQGSYNEQFF. For the CDR3, the DNA is TGTGCCAGCAGACAGGGATCCTACAATGAGCAGTTCTTC. Full variable domain (remainder filled in from reference TRBV5-4 and TRBJ2-1): ETGVTQSPTHLIKTRGQQVTLRCSSQSGHNTVSWYQQALGQGPQFIFQYYREEENGRGNFPPRFSGLQFPNYSSELNVNALELDDSALYLCASRQGSYNEQFFGPGTRLTVL.

This chain connects TRBV28 to TRBJ1-2; possible D gene TRBD1, 6 bases. Germline lookup yields CDR1 MDHEN and CDR2 SYDVKM. V shed 6 bases and J shed 3 bases, with 14 bases lying between them. This CDR3 is 14 amino acids long. For the CDR3, the DNA is TGTGCCAGCAGCCCCTCGGGGGGCCACTATGGCTACACCTTC. Amino acids: CASSPSGGHYGYTF.

J is TRBJ1-3 and V is TRBV5-8; D is undetermined. This CDR3 is 13 amino acids long. Trimming removed 7 bases from V and 4 bases from J, with 12 bases in between. Germline lookup yields CDR1 SGHTS and CDR2 YDEGEE. The CDR3 DNA reads as TGTGCCAGCTCAATGAGAGCGGGAAACACCATATATTTT. It encodes CASSMRAGNTIYF.

Here the CDR3 DNA reads TGTGCCAGCAGTTCCGTGTCGTGGCCCGGGGAGCTGTTTTTT. As protein: CASSSVSWPGELFF. V usage is TRBV27 and J usage is TRBJ2-2; no reliable D call. V was clipped by 4 bases and J by 6 bases, with 12 bases between them. The CDR3 totals 14 residues. The germline V gene has CDR1 MNHEY and CDR2 SMNVEV (reference sequence).

The chain uses TRBV18 and TRBJ2-3; 7 bases line up with TRBD1. Germline trimming cut 4 bases from V and 1 base from J; bases unmatched to any gene: 5. This CDR3 comprises 15 residues. From germline, CDR1 is KGHSH and CDR2 LQKENI. The CDR3 reads CASSRRQGRTDTQYF. CDR3 DNA sequence: TGTGCCAGCTCACGGAGACAGGGACGCACAGATACGCAGTATTTT. Together with reference TRBV18 and TRBJ2-3, the CDR3 gives the full variable domain: NAGVMQNPRHLVRRRGQEARLRCSPMKGHSHVYWYRQLPEEGLKFMVYLQKENIIDESGMPKERFSAEFPKEGPSILRIQQVVRGDSAAYFCASSRRQGRTDTQYFGPGTRLTVL.

V and J are TRBV19 and TRBJ2-7; D is possibly TRBD1 (5 bases). This CDR3 has 14 residues. Germline loops: CDR1 LNHDA, CDR2 SQIVND (reference sequence). The ends were cut back, 5 bases at V and 7 bases at J, with 18 bases in the middle. The CDR3 bases are TGTGCCAGTAGTGTTAGGACCCTCCAGGGTGAGCAGTACTTC. Protein product: CASSVRTLQGEQYF.

The gene calls are TRBV7-8 and TRBJ1-1; D remains unclear. The CDR3 has 13 residues. Germline V lookup: CDR1 SGHVS, CDR2 FQNEAQ. The ends were cut back, 3 bases at V and 8 bases at J, with 13 bases in the middle. The chain's CDR3 is CASSFEENREAFF. The CDR3 coding sequence is TGTGCCAGCAGCTTTGAGGAAAATCGAGAAGCTTTCTTT.

This clone was detected only once. As DNA, the CDR3 is TGTGCCTGGAGTGGGGGCACAGTCGGAAACACCATATATTTT. This translates into CAWSGGTVGNTIYF. The chain links TRBV30 to TRBJ1-3, with a weak D call TRBD1 (5 bases). The V end was cut by 1 base, the J end by 4 bases, with 11 bases between. There are 14 residues in the CDR3. The germline CDR1 and CDR2 sequences are GTSNPN and SVGIG (reference sequence).

The DNA for the CDR3 is TGTGCCAGCAGCTTGGACCAGGCTAATGAAAAACTGTTTTTT. It encodes CASSLDQANEKLFF. V and J are TRBV5-4 and TRBJ1-4; D call uncertain. Trimming pared 0 bases from V and 3 bases from J, leaving 6 bases between. The germline V gene has CDR1 SGHNT and CDR2 YYREEE (reference sequence). This CDR3 is built from 14 residues.

V usage is TRBV30 and J usage is TRBJ2-6; the D gene is possibly TRBD1 (5 bases). Trimming left V 2 bases short and J 0 bases short, with 8 bases between. The length of the CDR3 is 15 residues. Looked up from germline, CDR1 is GTSNPN and CDR2 is SVGIG (reference sequence). The CDR3 nucleotides read TGTGCCTGGAGTCAGGGAAACTCTGGGGCCAACGTCCTGACTTTC. It specifies CAWSQGNSGANVLTF.

This sequence joins TRBV6-6 and TRBJ1-2; 8 bases match TRBD1. Germline values: CDR1 MNHNY, CDR2 SVGAGI (reference sequence). V lost 1 base and J lost 7; bases outside the gene matches: 11. This CDR3 is built from 16 residues. CDR3 sequence: CASSYLDRAQSGGYTF. As DNA, the CDR3 is TGTGCCAGCAGTTACTTGGACAGGGCTCAATCGGGTGGCTACACCTTC.

This clone was detected only a few times. The rearrangement joins TRBV5-4 to TRBJ1-6; D remains ambiguous. CDR1 is SGHNT, CDR2 YYREEE, per germline (reference sequence). The CDR3 contains 13 residues. V was clipped by 4 bases and J by 13 bases, with 15 bases between them. The CDR3 nucleotides are TGTGCCAGCAGCCAACCCGGGAGGCACCCCCTCCACTTT. The encoded protein is CASSQPGRHPLHF.

This clone came up a few times. The chain joins TRBV15 to TRBJ1-2, with 12 bases that match TRBD1. CDR3 length equals 15 residues. The V gene end was trimmed by 4 bases and the J gene end by 2 bases; junction bases not matched to a gene: 2. Per the germline V gene, CDR1 is LNHNV and CDR2 is YYDKDF (reference sequence). Here the CDR3 reads CATSKGQGANYGYTF. The CDR3 DNA reads as TGTGCCACCAGCAAGGGACAGGGGGCGAACTATGGCTACACCTTC.

CDR3 DNA sequence: TGTGCCAGCAGTTACCCGACAGGGGGCGTCTACGAGCAGTACTTC. Amino acid sequence: CASSYPTGGVYEQYF. This chain links TRBV6-2 or TRBV6-3 with TRBJ2-7; 10 nucleotides agree with TRBD1. Germline V gives CDR1 MNHEY, CDR2 SVGEGT. The CDR3 covers 15 residues. V gave up 2 bases and J gave up 3 bases; unmatched junction bases: 4.

In its sample, this clone was seen a few times. The rearrangement joins TRBV7-2 to TRBJ1-1; 7 nucleotides line up with TRBD1. Germline trimming cut 5 bases from V and 0 bases from J; bases unmatched to any gene: 6. Germline CDR1 SGHTA, CDR2 FQGNSA. The CDR3 extends over 15 amino acids. The CDR3 loop is CASSPQTGLNTEAFF. The CDR3 DNA sequence: TGTGCCAGCAGCCCACAGACAGGGCTGAACACTGAAGCTTTCTTT.

The J gene is TRBJ2-2, the V gene TRBV19; 10 bases are shared with TRBD2. CDR1 and CDR2 from the germline V gene are LNHDA and SQIVND (reference sequence). J was trimmed by 2 bases and V by 5 bases; bases with no gene match: 8. The CDR3 spans 17 residues. The CDR3 coding sequence is TGTGCCAGTAGTCTATGGACTAGCGGATTTAACACCGGGGAGCTGTTTTTT. It codes for CASSLWTSGFNTGELFF.

The V and J genes are TRBV4-1 and TRBJ2-7, with D perhaps TRBD2 (5 bases). Germline V lookup: CDR1 MGHRA, CDR2 YSYEKL. CDR3 length: 13 residues. Trimming took off 2 bases at V and 1 base at J, with 6 bases between the two ends. CDR3 DNA: TGCGCCAGCAGCCAACGGGGTTCCTACGAGCAGTACTTC. It encodes CASSQRGSYEQYF.

The J gene is TRBJ1-4, the V gene TRBV18; possible D gene TRBD1, 6 bases. Deletions cut 4 bases from V and 2 bases from J, with 8 bases between. From germline, CDR1 is KGHSH and CDR2 LQKENI. The CDR3 runs to 14 residues. The CDR3 region is CASSLRGTNEKLFF. CDR3 DNA sequence: TGTGCCAGCTCACTCAGGGGTACTAATGAAAAACTGTTTTTT.